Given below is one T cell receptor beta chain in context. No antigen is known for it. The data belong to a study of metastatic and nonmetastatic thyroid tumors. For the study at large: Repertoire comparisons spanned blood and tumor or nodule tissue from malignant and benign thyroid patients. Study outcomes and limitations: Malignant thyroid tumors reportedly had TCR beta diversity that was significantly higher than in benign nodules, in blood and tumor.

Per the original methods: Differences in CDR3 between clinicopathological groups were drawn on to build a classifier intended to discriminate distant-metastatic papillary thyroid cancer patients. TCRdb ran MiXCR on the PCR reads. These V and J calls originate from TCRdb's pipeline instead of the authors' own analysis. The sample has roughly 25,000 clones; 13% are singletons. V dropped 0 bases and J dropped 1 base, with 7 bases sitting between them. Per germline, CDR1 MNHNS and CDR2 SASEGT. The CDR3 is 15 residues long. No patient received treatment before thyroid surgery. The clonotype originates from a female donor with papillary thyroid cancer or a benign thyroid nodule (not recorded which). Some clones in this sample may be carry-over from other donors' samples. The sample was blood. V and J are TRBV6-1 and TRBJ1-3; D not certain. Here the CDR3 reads CASSEALLSGNTIYF. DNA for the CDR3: TGTGCCAGCAGTGAAGCGCTTCTATCTGGAAACACCATATATTTT.